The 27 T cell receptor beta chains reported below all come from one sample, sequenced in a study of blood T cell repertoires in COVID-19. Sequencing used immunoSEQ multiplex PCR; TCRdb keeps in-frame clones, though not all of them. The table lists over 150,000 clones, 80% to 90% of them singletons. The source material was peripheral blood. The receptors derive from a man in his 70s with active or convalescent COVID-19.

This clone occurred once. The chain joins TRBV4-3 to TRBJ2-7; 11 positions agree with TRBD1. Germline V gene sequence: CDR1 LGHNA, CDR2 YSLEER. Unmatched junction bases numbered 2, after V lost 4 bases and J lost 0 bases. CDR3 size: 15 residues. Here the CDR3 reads CASSPGTGGSYEQYF. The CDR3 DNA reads TGCGCCAGCAGCCCAGGGACAGGGGGCTCCTACGAGCAGTACTTC.

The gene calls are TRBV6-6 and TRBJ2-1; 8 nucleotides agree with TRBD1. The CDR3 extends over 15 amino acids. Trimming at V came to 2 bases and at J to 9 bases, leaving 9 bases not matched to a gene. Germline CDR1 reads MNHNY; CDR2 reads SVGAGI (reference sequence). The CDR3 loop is CASSYPGQGLSEQFF. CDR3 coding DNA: TGTGCCAGCAGTTACCCAGGACAGGGTTTGAGTGAGCAGTTCTTC.

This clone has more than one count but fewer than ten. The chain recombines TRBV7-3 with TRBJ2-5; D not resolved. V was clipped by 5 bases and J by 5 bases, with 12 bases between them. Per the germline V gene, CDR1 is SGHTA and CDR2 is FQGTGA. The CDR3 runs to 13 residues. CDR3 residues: CASSQTIRETQYF. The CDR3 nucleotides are TGTGCCAGCAGCCAAACCATCCGGGAGACCCAGTACTTC.

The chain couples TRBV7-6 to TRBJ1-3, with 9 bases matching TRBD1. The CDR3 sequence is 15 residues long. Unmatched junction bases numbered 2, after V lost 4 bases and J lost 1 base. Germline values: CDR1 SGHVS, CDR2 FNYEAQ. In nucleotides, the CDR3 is TGTGCCAGCAGCTACGGGACAGGGTCTGGAAACACCATATATTTT. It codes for CASSYGTGSGNTIYF.

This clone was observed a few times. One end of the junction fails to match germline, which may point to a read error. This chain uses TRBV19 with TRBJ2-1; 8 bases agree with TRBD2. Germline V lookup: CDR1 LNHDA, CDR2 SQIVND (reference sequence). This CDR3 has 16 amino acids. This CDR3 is CASSLERGSSYNEQFF. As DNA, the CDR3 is TGTGCCAGTAGTCTAGAGCGGGGGAGCTCCTACAATGAGCAGTTCTTC.

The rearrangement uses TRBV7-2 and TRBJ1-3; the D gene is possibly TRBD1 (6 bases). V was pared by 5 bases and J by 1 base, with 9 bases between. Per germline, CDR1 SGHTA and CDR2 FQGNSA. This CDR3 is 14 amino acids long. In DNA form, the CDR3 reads TGTGCCAGCAGCCTACAGGGTTCTGGAAACACCATATATTTT. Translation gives CASSLQGSGNTIYF.

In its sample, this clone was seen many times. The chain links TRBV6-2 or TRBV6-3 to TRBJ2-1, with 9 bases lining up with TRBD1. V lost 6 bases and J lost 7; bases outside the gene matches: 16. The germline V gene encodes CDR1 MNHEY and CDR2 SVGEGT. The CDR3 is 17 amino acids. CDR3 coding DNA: TGTGCCAGCAGACCTAGACCGAGACAGGGGGTTCTGAATGAGCAGTTCTTC. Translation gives CASRPRPRQGVLNEQFF.

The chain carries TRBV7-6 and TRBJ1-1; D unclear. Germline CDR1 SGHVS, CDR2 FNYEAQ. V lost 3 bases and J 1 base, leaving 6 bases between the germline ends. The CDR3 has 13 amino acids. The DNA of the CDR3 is TGTGCCAGCAGCTTCTCAGAGAACACTGAAGCTTTCTTT. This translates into CASSFSENTEAFF.

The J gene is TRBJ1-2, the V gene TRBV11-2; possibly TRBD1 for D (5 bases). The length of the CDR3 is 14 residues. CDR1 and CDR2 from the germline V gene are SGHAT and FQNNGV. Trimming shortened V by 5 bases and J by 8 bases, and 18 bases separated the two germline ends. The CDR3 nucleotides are TGTGCCAGCAGCCCCGGGGGTGGGGCGCGGGGCTACACCTTC. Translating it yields CASSPGGGARGYTF.

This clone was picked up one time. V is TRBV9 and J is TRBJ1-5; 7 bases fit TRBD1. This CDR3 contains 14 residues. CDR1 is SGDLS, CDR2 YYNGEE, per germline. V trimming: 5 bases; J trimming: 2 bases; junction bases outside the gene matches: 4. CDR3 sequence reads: CASSRTGGNQPQHF. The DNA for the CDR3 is TGTGCCAGCAGTCGGACAGGCGGCAATCAGCCCCAGCATTTT.

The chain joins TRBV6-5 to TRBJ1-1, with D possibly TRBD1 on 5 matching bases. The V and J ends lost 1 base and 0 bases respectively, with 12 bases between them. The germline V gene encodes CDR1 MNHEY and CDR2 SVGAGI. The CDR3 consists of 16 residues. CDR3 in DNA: TGTGCCAGCAGTTACTGGGGGGGACTGATGAACACTGAAGCTTTCTTT. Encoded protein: CASSYWGGLMNTEAFF.

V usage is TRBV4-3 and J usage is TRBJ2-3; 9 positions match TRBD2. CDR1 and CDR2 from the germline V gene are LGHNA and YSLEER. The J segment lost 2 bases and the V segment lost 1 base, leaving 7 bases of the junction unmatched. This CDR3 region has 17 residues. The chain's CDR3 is CASSQVLAGSFTDTQYF. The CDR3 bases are TGCGCCAGCAGCCAAGTCCTAGCGGGGAGTTTCACAGATACGCAGTATTTT.

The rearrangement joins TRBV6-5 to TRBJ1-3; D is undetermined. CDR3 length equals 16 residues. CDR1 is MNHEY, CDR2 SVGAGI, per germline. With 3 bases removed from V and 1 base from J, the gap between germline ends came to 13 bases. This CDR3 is CASSYGGSRSGNTIYF. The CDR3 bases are TGTGCCAGCAGTTATGGCGGTTCGCGGTCTGGAAACACCATATATTTT.

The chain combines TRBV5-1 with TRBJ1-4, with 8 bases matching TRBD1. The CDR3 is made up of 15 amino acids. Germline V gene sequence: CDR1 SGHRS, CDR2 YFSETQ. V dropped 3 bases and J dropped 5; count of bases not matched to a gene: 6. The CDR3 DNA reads TGCGCCAGCAGCTGGGGGGGACAGGAAAATGAAAAACTGTTTTTT. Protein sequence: CASSWGGQENEKLFF.

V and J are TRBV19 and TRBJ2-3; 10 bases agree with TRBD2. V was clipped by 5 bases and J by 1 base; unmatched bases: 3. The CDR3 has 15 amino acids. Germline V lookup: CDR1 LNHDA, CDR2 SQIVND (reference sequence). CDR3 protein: CASSVLAGGTDTQYF. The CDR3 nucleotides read TGTGCCAGTAGTGTCCTAGCGGGAGGCACAGATACGCAGTATTTT.

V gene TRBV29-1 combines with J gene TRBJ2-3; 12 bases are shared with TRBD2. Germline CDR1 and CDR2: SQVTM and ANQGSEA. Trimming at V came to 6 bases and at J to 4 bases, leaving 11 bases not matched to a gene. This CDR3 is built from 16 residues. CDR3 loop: CSVGWTSGDPSDTQYF. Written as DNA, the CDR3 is TGCAGCGTCGGCTGGACTAGCGGGGACCCATCAGATACGCAGTATTTT.

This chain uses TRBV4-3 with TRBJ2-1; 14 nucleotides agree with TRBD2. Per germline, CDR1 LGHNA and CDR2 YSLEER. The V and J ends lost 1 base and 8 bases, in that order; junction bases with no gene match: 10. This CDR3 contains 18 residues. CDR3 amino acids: CASSQGGGTSGSGYEQFF. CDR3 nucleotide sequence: TGCGCCAGCAGCCAAGGAGGTGGGACTAGCGGGAGTGGCTATGAGCAGTTCTTC.

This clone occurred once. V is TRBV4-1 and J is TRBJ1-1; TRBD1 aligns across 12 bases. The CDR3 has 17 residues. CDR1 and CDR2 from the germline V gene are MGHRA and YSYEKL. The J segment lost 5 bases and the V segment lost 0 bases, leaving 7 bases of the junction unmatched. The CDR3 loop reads CASSQETGTGGLTEAFF. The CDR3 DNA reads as TGCGCCAGCAGCCAAGAAACCGGGACAGGGGGCTTGACTGAAGCTTTCTTT.

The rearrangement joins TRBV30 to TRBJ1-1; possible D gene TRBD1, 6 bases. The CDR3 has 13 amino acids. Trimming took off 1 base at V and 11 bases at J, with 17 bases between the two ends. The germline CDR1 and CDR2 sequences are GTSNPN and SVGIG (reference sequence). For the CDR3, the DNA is TGTGCCTGGAGTGCAGGGGTAGCAGTAAACGCTTTCTTT. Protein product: CAWSAGVAVNAFF.

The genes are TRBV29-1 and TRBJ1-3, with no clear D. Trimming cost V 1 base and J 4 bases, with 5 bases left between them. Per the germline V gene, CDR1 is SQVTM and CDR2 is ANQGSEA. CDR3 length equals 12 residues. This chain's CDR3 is CSVEVLGNTIYF. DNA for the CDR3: TGCAGCGTTGAAGTTCTAGGAAACACCATATATTTT.

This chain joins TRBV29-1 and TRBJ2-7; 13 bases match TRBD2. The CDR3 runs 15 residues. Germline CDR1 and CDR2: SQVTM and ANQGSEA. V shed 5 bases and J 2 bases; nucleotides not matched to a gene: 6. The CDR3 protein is CSVTLGLAGTYEQYF. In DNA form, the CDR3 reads TGCAGCGTTACGCTGGGACTAGCGGGAACCTACGAGCAGTACTTC.

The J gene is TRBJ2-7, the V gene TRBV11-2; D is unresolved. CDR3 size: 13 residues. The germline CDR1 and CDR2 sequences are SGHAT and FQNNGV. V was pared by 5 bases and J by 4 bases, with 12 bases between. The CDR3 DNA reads TGTGCCAGCAGCCGCCCTCCCCTATACGAGCAGTACTTC. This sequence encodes CASSRPPLYEQYF.

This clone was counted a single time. This CDR3 reads CASSMRLAGRDTQYF. CDR3 sequence (DNA): TGCGCCAGCAGTATGAGACTAGCGGGAAGGGATACGCAGTATTTT. The V and J genes are TRBV10-2 and TRBJ2-3; 11 bases agree with TRBD2. The germline V gene encodes CDR1 WSHSY and CDR2 SAAADI. This CDR3 spans 15 amino acids. V trimming: 5 bases; J trimming: 6 bases; junction bases outside the gene matches: 7.

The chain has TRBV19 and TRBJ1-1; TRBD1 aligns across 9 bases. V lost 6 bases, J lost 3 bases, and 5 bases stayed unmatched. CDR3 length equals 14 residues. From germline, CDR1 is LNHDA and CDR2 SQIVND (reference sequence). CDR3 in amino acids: CASSLQGADTEAFF. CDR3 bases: TGTGCCAGTAGCCTACAGGGGGCGGACACTGAAGCTTTCTTT.

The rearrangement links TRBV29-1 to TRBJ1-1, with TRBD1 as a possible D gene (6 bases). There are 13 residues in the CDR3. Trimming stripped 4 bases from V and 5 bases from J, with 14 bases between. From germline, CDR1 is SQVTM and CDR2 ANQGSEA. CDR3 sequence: CSVGRSGETEAFF. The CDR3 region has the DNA TGCAGCGTTGGCCGCTCAGGGGAAACTGAAGCTTTCTTT.

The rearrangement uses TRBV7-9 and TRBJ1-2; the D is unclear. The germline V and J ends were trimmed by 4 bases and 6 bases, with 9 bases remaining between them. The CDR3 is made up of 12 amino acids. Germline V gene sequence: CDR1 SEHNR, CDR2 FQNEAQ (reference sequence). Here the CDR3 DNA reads TGTGCCAGCAGCTACCTTTCGGATGGCTACACCTTC. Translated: CASSYLSDGYTF.

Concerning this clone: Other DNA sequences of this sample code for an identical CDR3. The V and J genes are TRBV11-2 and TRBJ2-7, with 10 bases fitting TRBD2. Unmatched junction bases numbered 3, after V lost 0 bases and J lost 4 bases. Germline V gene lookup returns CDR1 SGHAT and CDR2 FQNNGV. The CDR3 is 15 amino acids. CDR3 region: CASSLDPSGSYEQYF. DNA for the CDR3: TGTGCCAGCAGCTTAGATCCTAGCGGGAGTTACGAGCAGTACTTC.